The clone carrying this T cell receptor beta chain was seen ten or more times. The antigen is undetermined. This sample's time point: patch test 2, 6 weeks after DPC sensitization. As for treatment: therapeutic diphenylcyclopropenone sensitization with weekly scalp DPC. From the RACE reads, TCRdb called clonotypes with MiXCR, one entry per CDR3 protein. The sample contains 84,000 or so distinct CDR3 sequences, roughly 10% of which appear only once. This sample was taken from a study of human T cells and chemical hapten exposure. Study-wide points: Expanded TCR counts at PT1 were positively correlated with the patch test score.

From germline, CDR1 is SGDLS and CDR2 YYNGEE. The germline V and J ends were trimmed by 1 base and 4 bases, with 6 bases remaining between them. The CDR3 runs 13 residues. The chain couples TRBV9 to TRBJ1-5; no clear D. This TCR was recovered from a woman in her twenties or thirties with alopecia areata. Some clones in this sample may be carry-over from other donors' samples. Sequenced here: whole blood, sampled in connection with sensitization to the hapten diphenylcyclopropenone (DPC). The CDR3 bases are TGTGCCAGCAGCGTAAGCGAGAATCAGCCCCAGCATTTT. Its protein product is CASSVSENQPQHF.